The text below deals with one T cell receptor beta chain. There is no known antigen for this receptor. No much larger clone exists at a distance of one base, and base qualities are not known. The sample is drawn from a study of cytomegalovirus exposure and HLA in healthy donors (dated by TCRdb to 2017 to 2019). Regarding the complete study: According to an earlier analysis of several hundred of the donors, about 170 million T cells yielded roughly 110 million unique TCR beta sequences and 250 to 350 Gb of sequence data. An early release that covered approximately 600 HLA-typed donors contained about 300 gigabases of sequencing data and tens of millions of unique TCR sequences. Of the approximately 400 genotyped donors, 65% to 90% fell in the genetic ancestry cluster associated with self-reported Caucasian donors. The study aimed to test whether signatures of past pathogen exposure could be identified by cataloging public T cell receptors. The T cell repertoires of roughly 660 subjects were profiled by immunosequencing and related to cytomegalovirus serostatus. In addition to the first cohort of 666 subjects, a separate validation cohort of 120 different subjects was used. High-throughput TCR immunosequencing, statistical association of individual TCRs with disease status, and machine learning were combined to predict cytomegalovirus infection status. A later analysis re-analyzed previously published TCR beta repertoires from roughly 690 donors and added high-resolution HLA genotyping to study TCR occurrence patterns. Rather than using new phenotypic data, the later analysis identified candidate immune exposures from TCR beta sequences and from how often those sequences occurred across donors. To decide whether each TCR beta V gene segment behaved as functional or pseudogenic, an earlier analysis of approximately 620 of the donors relied on high-throughput TCR beta sequencing. Donor age, sex, ethnicity and CMV serostatus were compiled alongside the repertoire data. A later genetic analysis used genome-wide SNP genotypes for about 65% of the 666 donors, treating that subset as a discovery cohort. Every discovery cohort repertoire had been produced on one sequencing platform. Class I and class II HLA loci were covered by the typing at four-digit resolution. Typing coverage varied by locus: about 620-630 donors for A, B, C, DRB1 and DQB1; more than 500 for DQA1; approximately 610 for DPA1; approximately 470 for DPB1. About five DR-DQ haplotypes were treated as single units for association and clustering because of strong linkage in the cohort. Across under 500 genotyped donors of the cohort, an average of about 200,000 unique TCR beta nucleotide sequences per donor were sequenced, and 15% to 20% of those sequences were non-productive. The investigation overall reported the following: A further reported finding was that TCR beta sequences accurately predicted the HLA-A and HLA-B alleles for most subjects in the first cohort. V-gene and J-gene trimming of TCR beta chains was associated with a missense DCLRE1C variant in a later genetic analysis, and the association was replicated in an independent cohort. The classifier was reported to diagnose cytomegalovirus status with high specificity and sensitivity in both the original and validation cohorts. For the cohort, immune exposure information was limited to CMV serostatus. In a later analysis, HLA-associated TCR beta chains were found to be more clonally expanded and to have lower generation probabilities than equally common non-associated chains. Three of the identified cytomegalovirus-associated TCR beta chains were confirmed in vitro to be specific for cytomegalovirus antigens. Sequencing depth was assumed to be roughly uniform across donors in the presence/absence analyses, though that assumption may not hold. In a later analysis, TCR association rates were found to vary across HLA loci, with the most associated TCRs seen for DRB1 alleles and the fewest for HLA-C alleles. Most CMV-associated TCR beta chains appeared to be HLA-restricted in a later analysis, and the HLA associations seemed to be driven largely by CMV exposure. Strong co-occurrence of HLA alleles, especially DR and DQ, made assigning TCR associations to individual alleles difficult. At a false discovery rate of 0.05, a later analysis linked under 20,000 TCR beta sequences to specific HLA alleles. Some IMGT-functional V segments, including TRBV6-2 and TRBV6-3, could not be told apart with the 87-base-pair reads, so those segments were excluded. The study gave a list of over 150 TCR beta chains associated with cytomegalovirus. It was suggested by the authors that the approach could potentially be generalized to other disease states and immunological phenotypes. Because HLA typing was unavailable for some donors at each locus, only the typed subset was used in association tests. While some public TCRs were present in many individuals, most TCR sequences turned up only very rarely across donors. A cluster of highly shared sequence variants was judged likely to be a technical artifact of the sequencing pipeline. Compared with the approximately 670-donor mean, donors in an Asian-associated ancestry cluster had fewer N-insertions in productive TCRs, according to a later genetic analysis. Because counts were too low, about 17 rarely observed V segments, including chromosome 9 orphons, were excluded from the earlier analysis of 587 of the donors. Linkage disequilibrium might explain the correlated functional status among segregating V segments, but an unknown experimental factor could not be ruled out. In this cohort, only TCR beta chains were sequenced, and detectable features were limited by the absence of alpha or paired-chain data. An earlier analysis of approximately 530 of the donors showed that most TCR beta V segments appeared in productive rearrangements either about 87% or about 30% of the time, which broadly matched IMGT annotations. According to a later analysis, parvovirus B19, influenza, CMV and Epstein-Barr virus appeared linked to several top co-occurrence clusters.

The germline V gene specifies SGHRS as CDR1 and YFSETQ as CDR2. Trimming costs V 2 bases and J 0 bases, and their ends lie 12 bases apart. The CDR3, cysteine through phenylalanine, is 16 amino acids long. The retained sequence is limited to the CDR3, 48 bases, with the frame set at the first base. The cohort consisted of 670 or so healthy bone marrow donors. At the time of sampling, every cohort member was nominally healthy, though immune exposures that went unrecorded were likely present. The donor was CMV seropositive and was included in the group of 270 or so seropositive cohort members. Each donor provided a peripheral blood sample, and peripheral blood mononuclear cells were used for TCR beta sequencing. Genomic DNA was extracted from the blood cell samples with the Qiagen DNeasy Blood Extraction Kit. Library prep was done by the immunoSEQ multiplex PCR assay. A mixture of 60 forward primers for TCR Vbeta segments and 13 reverse primers for TCR Jbeta segments was used in the multiplex PCR. The CDR3 region of rearranged TCR beta genes was amplified from genomic DNA by a multiplex PCR assay. Amplified TCR beta libraries were sequenced as 87-base-pair reads on the Illumina HiSeq System. Regarding the original processing steps: A later analysis counted some 74 million unique TCR beta chains across the 650 to 800 repertoires, and approximately 11 million of these chains were shared by at least two donors. Raw reads were error-corrected and collapsed into unique sequences with a nearest-neighbor algorithm that merged closely related sequences to remove PCR and sequencing errors. To assign V, D and J gene segments, CDR3 sequences were aligned to IMGT reference sequences. For a sequence to be retained, at least a six-nucleotide match to both a V gene segment and a J gene segment was required. A rearrangement was called productive if the CDR3 had no stop codons and remained in frame with V and J, and every other rearrangement was called non-productive. Following IMGT convention, CDR3 was defined as the stretch from the second conserved V-encoded cysteine up to the conserved J-encoded phenylalanine. The earlier analysis of some 600 of the donors excluded sequences that lacked an unambiguous match to a single V gene segment. In an earlier analysis of 587 of the donors, V segments were called functional above 56.7% productive rearrangements and were called segregating when the between-donor standard deviation exceeded 5%. To diagnose cytomegalovirus status from the catalog of TCR beta chain sequences, a statistical classification framework was built. V and J gene assignment, in a later analysis, came from comparing TCR nucleotide sequences with IMGT/GENE-DB human TR gene sequences. Using the TCRdist pipeline, a later analysis assigned CDR3 sequences along with most-parsimonious VDJ recombination scenarios. In a later analysis, every TCR beta chain was defined by the combination of its CDR3 amino acid sequence and its V-gene family, and reads without a unique V-gene family were dropped. To address suspected cross-contamination and a sequencing artifact, a later analysis removed around 590 highly shared, low-generation-probability nucleotide sequences. In a later analysis, a clonal expansion index was calculated for each public chain from normalized within-repertoire ranks of inferred template counts. Generation probabilities in a later analysis came from a VDJ recombination model fitted to out-of-frame rearrangements, and those results were checked against IGoR. In a later analysis, TCR-TCR, TCR-HLA and TCR-CMV co-occurrence was scored with hypergeometric tests, and a repertoire-size bias correction was applied to TCR pairs. False discovery rates were estimated in a later analysis by permuting HLA or CMV assignments 20 times. In a later analysis, co-occurring TCRs were grouped using DBSCAN, and TCRdist sequence similarity was added for clustering within HLA-allele-positive subsets. For co-occurrence clustering, repertoires with fewer than 30,000 or more than 120,000 public chains were excluded, along with about five repertoires with anomalous nucleotide sharing. The source is immuneACCESS, and TCRdb retained only in-frame sequences with V and J called. Part of the clones is not carried over; for the studies checked, unresolved V genes explain less than half of this, and the remainder is unexplained. That table supplies the V and J calls and clone size; D and trimming were determined from the DNA. In all, the sample holds 170,000 or so clones, and about 80% of those were seen once. In total, the top ten clones hold 3.5% to 4.5% of the sample.

Sequencing was performed on PBMCs. This clonotype was sampled from a woman aged 60-75 years in good health and CMV-seropositive. The chain joins TRBV5-1 to TRBJ1-3; the D region possibly corresponds to TRBD1 (6 bases align). The bases read TGCGCCAGCAGCTTACAGGGACGGAACTCTGGAAACACCATATATTTT. This is translated as CASSLQGRNSGNTIYF.